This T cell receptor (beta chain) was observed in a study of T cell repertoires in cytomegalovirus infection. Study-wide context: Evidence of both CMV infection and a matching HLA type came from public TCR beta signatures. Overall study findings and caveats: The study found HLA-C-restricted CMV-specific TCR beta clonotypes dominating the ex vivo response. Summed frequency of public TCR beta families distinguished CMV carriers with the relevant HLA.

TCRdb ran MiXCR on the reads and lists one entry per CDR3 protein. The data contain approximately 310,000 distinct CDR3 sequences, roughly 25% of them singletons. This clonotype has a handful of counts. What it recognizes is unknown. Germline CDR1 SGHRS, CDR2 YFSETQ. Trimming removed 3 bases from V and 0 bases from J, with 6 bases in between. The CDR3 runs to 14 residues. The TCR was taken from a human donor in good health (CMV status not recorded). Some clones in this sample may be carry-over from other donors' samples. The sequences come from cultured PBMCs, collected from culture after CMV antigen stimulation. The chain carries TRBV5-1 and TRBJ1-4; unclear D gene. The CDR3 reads CASSSQPTNEKLFF. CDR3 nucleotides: TGCGCCAGCAGCTCACAGCCAACTAATGAAAAACTGTTTTTT.